This T cell receptor (beta chain) was documented in a study of PD-L1 blockade in urothelial cancer. On the study more broadly: The study started patients on atezolizumab in the mid-2010s, giving 1,200 mg intravenously every 3 weeks. In terms of prior chemotherapy, patients had received 0 to 3 regimens. Analyzed time points were 3 weeks (second dose) and 6 weeks after therapy began.

Time point meaning: peripheral blood 6 weeks after treatment start. Peripheral blood mononuclear cells were collected from every patient before and during treatment, yielding between 1 and 8 samples per patient. The CDR3 contains 13 residues. The germline V and J ends were trimmed by 5 bases and 1 base, with 6 bases remaining between them. Germline V CDR1 and CDR2: MNHEY, SVGAGI. The method was immunoSEQ multiplex PCR; TCRdb's version includes in-frame clones alone and lacks a portion of them. Of some 120,000 clones in the sample, more than 85% were seen once. The chain links TRBV6-5 to TRBJ2-4; D call uncertain. The sample here was PBMCs, taken around atezolizumab (anti-PD-L1) treatment. The clonotype was recovered from a man between 60 and 75 years old with urothelial cancer. The CDR3 DNA is TGTGCCAGCAGTAATCCGGCCAAAAACATTCAGTACTTC. Translated, it gives CASSNPAKNIQYF.